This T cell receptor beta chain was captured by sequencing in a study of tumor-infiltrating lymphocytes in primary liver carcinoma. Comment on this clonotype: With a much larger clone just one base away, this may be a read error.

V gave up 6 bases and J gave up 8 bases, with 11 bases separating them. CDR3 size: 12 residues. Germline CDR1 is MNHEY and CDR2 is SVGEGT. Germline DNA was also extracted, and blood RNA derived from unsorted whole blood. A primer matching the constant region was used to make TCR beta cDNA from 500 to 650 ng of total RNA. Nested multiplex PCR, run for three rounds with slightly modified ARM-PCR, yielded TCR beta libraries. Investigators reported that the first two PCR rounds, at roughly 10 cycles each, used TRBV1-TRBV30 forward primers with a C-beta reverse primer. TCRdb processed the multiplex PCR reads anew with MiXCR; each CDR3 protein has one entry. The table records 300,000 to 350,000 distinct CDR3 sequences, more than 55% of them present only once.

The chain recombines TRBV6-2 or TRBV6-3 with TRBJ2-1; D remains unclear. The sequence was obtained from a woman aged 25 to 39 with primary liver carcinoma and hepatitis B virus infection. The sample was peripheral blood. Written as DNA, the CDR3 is TGTGCCAGCAGGAGAATGAGTCATGAGCAGTTCTTC. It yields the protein CASRRMSHEQFF.